This T cell receptor beta chain came from a study of blood T cells in healthy people across ages (dated by TCRdb to about 2015). Background on the whole study: In model experiments, template switching captured about one uniquely barcoded TCR beta cDNA molecule for every two T cells. Using deep sequencing normalized with unique cDNA molecular identifiers, the study measured how TCR beta repertoire diversity changes with age. Four age groups were formed from the donors: young (average approximately 15 years), middle-aged (approximately 40), aged (under 70) and long-lived (roughly 81). To avoid experimental bias, donors of different ages were distributed randomly across sequencing lanes. For two donors (one aged 18 to 29 and one aged 80 or older), the study analyzed two additional independent replicas of 1 million unique cDNA reads from the same blood draw.

Library prep was done by 5' RACE. This sample was sequenced with an Illumina HiSeq 2500. A second PCR of roughly 7 to 11 cycles was run with a J-beta primer mix and a sample-barcoded 5' primer. A unique molecular identifier was introduced onto each TCR beta cDNA molecule by a template-switch 5' adaptor carrying 12 random nucleotides. At least 3 million CDR3-containing paired-end reads were obtained from each sample. The Mint cDNA synthesis kit, primed by a TRBC-specific oligonucleotide, was used to synthesize first-strand cDNA from all RNA. All cDNA was treated with uracil-DNA glycosylase and then went through a first 18-cycle PCR with the universal primers M1SS and BC2_uni_R. The published analysis was carried out like this. Each sample was normalized by randomly selecting 1 million high-quality reads, each carrying a distinct molecular identifier. Reads sharing molecular identifiers were discarded rather than binned into consensus sequences. CDR3 identification, clonotype clustering and error correction used MiTCR with a Q25 quality threshold and the strictest error-elimination algorithm. A nonparametric unseen species model using Euler transformation provided a lower-bound estimate of total TCR beta diversity. Through fastp at Q25 and MiXCR, TCRdb rebuilt clones from the public reads, retaining in-frame beta chains. Each record represents a unique CDR3 protein, reported with the most common genes and DNA among its rows. V and J calls and clone size were set by TCRdb, not the authors. This sample is represented by roughly 800,000 distinct CDR3 sequences; about 53% of them were singletons. The ten largest make up roughly 37% of the sample.

For this clonotype: What this receptor recognizes is not known. No clone much larger than this one lies a single base away; base qualities are absent.

The donors were a few dozen Caucasian individuals from Russia, aged roughly 6 to 90 years, who were systemically healthy. Each donor gave 9.5 to 10 milliliters of peripheral blood, drawn into EDTA-treated Vacutainer tubes. Ficoll-Paque density-gradient centrifugation was used to isolate PBMCs, with at least 7 million obtained per sample. Total RNA was extracted from PBMCs with Trizol reagent, with at least 6 micrograms obtained per sample. Naive CD45RAhigh/CD27high T cell percentages were measured by flow cytometry on a PBMC aliquot from every donor. Study-wide findings and limitations: Estimates of total diversity based on one million sequenced T cells were considered lower bounds and underestimates. Compared with the aged group, more naive CD4+ T cells, fewer expanded clones and increased TCR diversity were shown by the long-lived group, suggesting age selection. Conclusive comparison of naive and antigen-experienced compartments was prevented by the profiling of bulk unsorted PBMCs. Because the CMV infection status of the donors was unknown, age-related changes in expanded clonotypes may potentially have been confounded. As age increased, observed TCR beta diversity per million T cells dropped in a roughly linear way, and a significant reduction was already evident by age about 36. Observed TCR beta diversity correlated strongly with the percentage of naive T cells measured by flow cytometry.

Sample: blood. This clonotype was obtained from an older man in good health.

The CDR3 region reads CASRETGGARNQPQHF. The bases read TGTGCCAGCAGAGAAACAGGGGGCGCGCGCAATCAGCCCCAGCATTTT. This receptor chain uses TRBV6-1 and TRBJ1-5; 9 bases in the junction line up with TRBD1. The germline V gene yields MNHNS for CDR1 and SASEGT for CDR2. V has 6 bases trimmed and J has 2 bases trimmed; junction bases matching no gene number 8. The cysteine opens and the phenylalanine closes a CDR3 of 16 amino acids. The only DNA kept is the CDR3, 48 bases in frame from the first base.